This TCR beta chain was observed in a study of human T cells and chemical hapten exposure. Sample time point: patch test 1, 2 weeks after DPC sensitization. The treatment: therapeutic diphenylcyclopropenone sensitization with weekly scalp DPC. Blood sampling preceded each patch test application. TCRdb re-derived calls from the RACE reads in MiXCR, one entry per CDR3 protein. The data hold roughly 360,000 distinct CDR3 sequences, with 4% to 5.5% observed a single time. This clonotype was counted only a few times. An end of the junction does not agree with germline; a read error may underlie this. The TCR sequence derives from a woman aged 45-59 years with alopecia areata. Some clones in this sample may be carry-over from other donors' samples. The specimen comprised whole blood, sampled in connection with sensitization to the hapten diphenylcyclopropenone (DPC).

For the CDR3, the DNA is TGCGCCAGCAGTTTGGGGGCGAGATCCGACACAGATACGCAGTATTTT. Translated: CASSLGARSDTDTQYF. J is TRBJ2-3 and V is TRBV5-1; tentatively, D is TRBD1 (6 bases). The germline CDR1 and CDR2 sequences are SGHRS and YFSETQ. The CDR3 sequence is 16 residues long.